A selection of T cell receptor beta chains follows, all from one sample in a study of Ad26.COV2.S vaccination and SARS-CoV-2 variants. Sequencing was performed with immunoSEQ multiplex PCR; in TCRdb, only in-frame clones are kept and a portion is missing. The sample holds some 390,000 clones, around nine tenths seen once. The sample here was peripheral blood, taken in a trial of Ad26.COV2.S vaccine versus placebo. The receptors shown here come from a person between 18 and 59 years old who received the Ad26.COV2.S COVID-19 vaccine or a placebo. CDR3s include the opening cysteine and the closing phenylalanine or tryptophan. Fields, in order: J gene, clone size, V gene, D gene, CDR3 protein, CDR3 DNA. The D gene is left open where the match is weak. Clone sizes are given selectively: once, few, many, or a class where the clone is expanded.

TRBJ1-5,NA,TRBV30,NA,CAWSVSGSQPQHF,TGTGCCTGGAGTGTCTCAGGGAGTCAGCCCCAGCATTTT
TRBJ2-2,NA,TRBV7-9,NA,CASSLWPERRNTGELFF,TGTGCCAGCAGCTTATGGCCCGAGCGGAGGAACACCGGGGAGCTGTTTTTT
TRBJ1-4,NA,TRBV11-2,TRBD1,CASSHGGTGIEKLFF,TGTGCCAGCAGCCATGGTGGGACAGGGATCGAAAAACTGTTTTTT
TRBJ1-3,NA,TRBV19,NA,CASSRGHSGNTIYF,TGTGCCAGTAGTCGAGGCCACTCTGGAAACACCATATATTTT
TRBJ2-1,NA,TRBV6-5,NA,CASSYAVGSYNEQFF,TGTGCCAGCAGTTACGCGGTCGGTTCCTACAATGAGCAGTTCTTC
TRBJ2-1,NA,TRBV6-2/TRBV6-3,TRBD2,CASSYGGRGTEQFF,TGTGCCAGCAGTTACGGCGGGAGAGGCACTGAGCAGTTCTTC
TRBJ1-2,NA,TRBV29-1,TRBD1,CSVDRDGYTF,TGCAGCGTGGACAGGGATGGCTACACCTTC
TRBJ1-2,NA,TRBV5-1,NA,CASSLTQGLNGYTF,TGCGCCAGCAGCTTAACGCAGGGCCTCAATGGCTACACCTTC
TRBJ2-6,NA,TRBV5-1,NA,CASSLAGGSGANVLTF,TGCGCCAGCAGCTTGGCCGGGGGCTCTGGGGCCAACGTCCTGACTTTC
TRBJ2-7,NA,TRBV28,NA,CASALITGSAYEQYF,TGTGCCAGCGCCTTAATTACAGGGAGTGCCTACGAGCAGTACTTC
TRBJ1-2,NA,TRBV28,TRBD1,CASSRGLYGYTF,TGTGCCAGCTCCAGGGGGCTCTATGGCTACACCTTC
TRBJ1-2,NA,TRBV2,NA,CASSERWGYGYTF,TGTGCCAGCAGTGAAAGGTGGGGATATGGCTACACCTTC
TRBJ2-3,NA,TRBV7-9,NA,CASSEGADTQYF,TGTGCCAGCAGCGAGGGGGCAGATACGCAGTATTTT
TRBJ1-4,NA,TRBV19,NA,CASSRTATNEKLFF,TGTGCCAGTAGTAGGACAGCAACTAATGAAAAACTGTTTTTT
TRBJ2-3,NA,TRBV5-1,TRBD1,CASSSRTGSTDTQYF,TGCGCCAGCAGCTCCCGGACAGGGAGCACAGATACGCAGTATTTT
TRBJ1-3,NA,TRBV6-1,NA,CASSDRWSGNTIYF,TGTGCCAGCAGTGACAGGTGGTCTGGAAACACCATATATTTT
TRBJ2-3,once,TRBV14,NA,CASSQVQGPTDTQYF,TGTGCCAGCAGCCAAGTCCAGGGTCCCACAGATACGCAGTATTTT
TRBJ1-1,NA,TRBV29-1,NA,CSVEFAGRSTEAFF,TGCAGCGTTGAGTTCGCAGGGAGGAGCACTGAAGCTTTCTTT
TRBJ2-7,NA,TRBV12-3/TRBV12-4,NA,CASSLSLAYEQYF,TGTGCCAGCAGTTTGTCACTAGCCTACGAGCAGTACTTC
TRBJ1-1,NA,TRBV24-1,NA,CATRGMLNTEAFF,TGTGCCACGAGAGGGATGTTGAACACTGAAGCTTTCTTT
TRBJ2-1,NA,TRBV5-4,TRBD2,CASSPGGDYSYNEQFF,TGTGCCAGCAGCCCCGGAGGGGACTACTCTTACAATGAGCAGTTCTTC
TRBJ1-1,NA,TRBV28,TRBD1,CASSLTAGGNTEAFF,TGTGCCAGCAGTTTAACGGCAGGGGGCAACACTGAAGCTTTCTTT
TRBJ1-3,NA,TRBV7-7,TRBD1,CASSRTGAGNTIYF,TGTGCTAGCAGCCGGACAGGGGCCGGAAACACCATATATTTT
TRBJ2-1,NA,TRBV5-6,NA,CASTLRGLNEQFF,TGTGCCAGCACCCTAAGGGGCCTCAATGAGCAGTTCTTC
TRBJ1-2,NA,TRBV18,NA,CASSSIRDGYTF,TGTGCCAGCTCAAGCATCAGGGATGGCTACACCTTC
TRBJ1-3,once,TRBV18,NA,CASSPSVARTSGNTIYF,TGTGCCAGCTCACCATCGGTGGCCCGGACCTCTGGAAACACCATATATTTT